The source of this TCR beta chain is a study of shared clonotypes between healthy human individuals. Overall study findings and caveats: The diversity represented, both genetic and in exposure history, was limited by few donors.

Method: immunoSEQ multiplex PCR; TCRdb's copy keeps in-frame clones and lacks some. The sample yields about 480,000 clones, 60% to 85% seen once. Germline CDR1 and CDR2: SSHAT and FNYEAQ (reference sequence). V was clipped by 1 base and J by 5 bases, with 9 bases between them. The CDR3 extends over 14 amino acids. All of the donors resided in Nashville, Tennessee, and each was a Caucasian adult. Genomic DNA, for the unsorted samples, came from tens of millions of PBMCs. A word on this clone: The antigen is not known.

This sequence originates from a woman between 40 and 50 years old in good health. Some clones in this sample may be carry-over from other donors' samples. The material sequenced was PBMCs. The chain employs TRBV7-7 and TRBJ2-1, with D perhaps assigned TRBD1 or TRBD2 (5 bases each). Here the CDR3 DNA reads TGTGCCAGCAGCTTAGACGGGACCCACAATGAGCAGTTCTTC. It is translated as CASSLDGTHNEQFF.